This T cell receptor (beta chain) is drawn from a study of blood T cell repertoires in COVID-19 (dated by TCRdb to 2020 to 2022). In terms of the full investigation: Collaborator samples came from the United States, Italy and Spain and covered acute and convalescent phases of COVID-19. The material from the prospective study consisted of cDNA or gDNA derived from T cells, B-cell-depleted T cells, or PBMCs. Subjects who had been exposed to COVID-19, were actively infected with it, or had recovered from it provided the deeply sampled blood TCRbeta repertoires that made up the dataset. The repertoires were released in a freely available public database intended as a resource for research on the immune response to SARS-CoV-2. The samples were drawn from the first 160 participants of the ongoing ImmuneRACE study and from some 1,300 subjects provided by 6 global collaborators. Sample metadata almost always included a de-identified subject ID, COVID-19 status, age in years and sex. Where available, HLA class I and class II types were obtained from metadata supplied by the sample provider rather than from assay-based typing. Here is what the overall study found, with its caveats: Clinical and demographic metadata were provided uncurated, with the amount varying by source and participant.

The immunoSEQ Assay, a bias-controlled multiplex PCR, was used to amplify TCRbeta CDR3 regions from genomic DNA. Per the source publication's procedure: The number of nucleated cells in each sample was estimated from the amplification of reference gene primers within the assay. To quantify the absolute abundance of each unique TCRbeta CDR3 rearrangement, sequence reads were collapsed and filtered. For each sample, productive Simpson clonality was calculated as the square root of Simpson's diversity index across productive rearrangements. TCRdb carries this immuneACCESS record with in-frame sequences only. Its versions omit some clonotypes, under half of them owing to an unresolved V gene in the studies checked, with the rest unexplained. The DNA gave D and trimming, while V, J and clone size come from that table. The sample yields 130,000 to 150,000 clones; 80% to 90% were counted once. The top ten hold about 7.2% of the sample.

Whole blood was collected in K2EDTA tubes by collaborating institutions according to the institutions' own protocols. For TCRbeta analysis, collaborators shipped samples in one of three forms: frozen whole blood, isolated PBMCs, or DNA extracted from either of those sample types. Only a few counts were recorded for this clone. Its antigen target is currently unknown. Base qualities were left out, and no much larger clone turns up one base away. CDR1 and CDR2 were assigned from the germline V gene as LGHNA and YSLEER. From the cysteine up to the phenylalanine, the CDR3 has a length of 16 residues. Only the CDR3 portion is preserved as DNA: 48 bases, with reading frame beginning at the first base. Trimming costs V 1 base and J 3 bases, and their ends lie 14 bases apart.

The chain employs TRBV4-3 and TRBJ2-3; a tentative D match to TRBD1 spans 5 bases. Input material: peripheral blood. The sequence was obtained from a woman in her forties or fifties in a cohort sampled during active or convalescent COVID-19. The CDR3 amino acid sequence is: CASSQGSVGVTDTQYF. The nucleotides are TGCGCCAGCAGCCAAGGTTCAGTAGGGGTAACAGATACGCAGTATTTT.